The clone carrying this TCR beta chain was counted once. The CDR3 consists of 14 residues. Germline-derived CDR1 and CDR2 are MNHNY and SVGAGI (reference sequence). Trimming took 7 bases from V and 8 from J, leaving 17 bases between them. This table comes from immunoSEQ multiplex PCR, and its TCRdb copy is limited to in-frame clones, with some not included. The data contain approximately 90,000 clones, about 91% of them singletons. The sample belongs to a study of OX40 agonist ivuxolimab in advanced cancers. The TCR originated in an adult with an advanced solid tumor such as melanoma, head and neck, liver or kidney cancer. Sequenced here: CD4+ or CD8+ T cells sorted from blood, sampled in a trial of the OX40 agonist ivuxolimab. The rearrangement joins TRBV6-6 to TRBJ1-4; maybe TRBD1 (6 bases). Here the CDR3 reads CASTQTGLWEKLFF. In DNA form, the CDR3 reads TGTGCCAGCACCCAAACAGGGCTATGGGAAAAACTGTTTTTT.